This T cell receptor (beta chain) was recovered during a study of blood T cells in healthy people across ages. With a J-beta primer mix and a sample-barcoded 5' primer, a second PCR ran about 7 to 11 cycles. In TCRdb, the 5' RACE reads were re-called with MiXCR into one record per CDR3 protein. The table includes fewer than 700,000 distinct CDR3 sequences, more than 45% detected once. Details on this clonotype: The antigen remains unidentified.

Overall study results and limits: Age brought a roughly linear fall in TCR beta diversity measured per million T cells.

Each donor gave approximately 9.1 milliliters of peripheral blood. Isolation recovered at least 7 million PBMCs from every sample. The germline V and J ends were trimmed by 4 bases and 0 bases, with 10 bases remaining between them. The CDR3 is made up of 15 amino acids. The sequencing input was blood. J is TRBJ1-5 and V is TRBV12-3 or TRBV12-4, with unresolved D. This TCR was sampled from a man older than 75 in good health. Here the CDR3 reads CASSSSAYSNQPQHF. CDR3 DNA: TGTGCCAGCAGTTCGAGCGCCTATAGCAATCAGCCCCAGCATTTT.